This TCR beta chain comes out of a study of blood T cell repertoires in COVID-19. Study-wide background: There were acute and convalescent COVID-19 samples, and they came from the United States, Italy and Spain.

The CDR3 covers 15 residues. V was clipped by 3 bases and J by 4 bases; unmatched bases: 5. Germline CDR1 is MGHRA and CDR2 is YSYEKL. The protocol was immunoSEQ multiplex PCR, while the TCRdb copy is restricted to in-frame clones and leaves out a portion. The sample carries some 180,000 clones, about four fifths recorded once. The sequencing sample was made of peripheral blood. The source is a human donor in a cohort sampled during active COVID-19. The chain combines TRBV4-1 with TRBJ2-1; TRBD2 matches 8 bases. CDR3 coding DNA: TGCGCCAGCAGCCATCCGCGGGGGGCGTACAATGAGCAGTTCTTC. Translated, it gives CASSHPRGAYNEQFF.